This T cell receptor beta chain was recovered during a study of shared T cell receptors in the human thymus. This CDR3 contains 14 residues. Trimming removed 3 bases from V and 5 bases from J; junction bases left unmatched: 5. The germline gives CDR1 SGHDT, CDR2 YYEEEE. This table comes from immunoSEQ multiplex PCR, and its TCRdb copy is limited to in-frame clones, with some not included. This table holds roughly 560,000 clones, around 82% found once. The same data also went into a second study, on human thymus T cells. That source notes: Having surgery to correct congenital heart defects, healthy Finnish infants acted as the donors. Resected material from corrective heart surgery provided the thymus tissue analysed. Repertoires sampled from thymus and blood appeared biased in V and J gene usage. There were highly overlapping thymic repertoires among unrelated individuals, as related research reported.

Sample: thymocytes. The chain carries TRBV5-6 and TRBJ1-1; 9 positions agree with TRBD1. The origin of this receptor is a boy in the first two years of life with a congenital heart defect. The CDR3 nucleotides read TGTGCCAGCAGCTCTACAGGGGGCGGTACTGAAGCTTTCTTT. Translating it yields CASSSTGGGTEAFF. The variable domain in full, with the rest retrieved from reference TRBV5-6 and TRBJ1-1, is DAGVTQSPTHLIKTRGQQVTLRCSPKSGHDTVSWYQQALGQGPQFIFQYYEEEERQRGNFPDRFSGHQFPNYSSELNVNALLLGDSALYLCASSSTGGGTEAFFGQGTRLTVV.